Reported below is one T cell receptor beta chain. Its antigen is still unknown. The data derive from a study of T cells in tuberculosis. General observations from the study: Shorter CDR3-alpha in active tuberculosis partly drove smaller distances.

The repertoire was sequenced with immunoSEQ multiplex PCR; TCRdb's copy has only in-frame clones and lacks some. In the table there are tens of thousands of clones, nearly 95% of which are singletons. V was shortened by 0 bases and J by 9 bases, with 11 bases between the two germline ends. The CDR3 sequence is 13 residues long. CDR1 is LNHDA, CDR2 SQIVND, per germline (reference sequence). The TCR sequence derives from a donor aged 10 to 29 with latent tuberculosis or without tuberculosis infection. Sample: PBMCs. The chain couples TRBV19 to TRBJ1-1; D gene ambiguous. The DNA for the CDR3 is TGTGCCAGTAGTATAGAAGTTGGAGGACAAGCTTTCTTT. Encoded protein: CASSIEVGGQAFF.